Presented here are 16 T cell receptor beta chains from one specimen sequenced in a study of blood T cell repertoires in COVID-19. The table came from immunoSEQ multiplex PCR; TCRdb's copy has only in-frame clones and leaves some out. The data hold fewer than 250,000 clones, with approximately 86% observed a single time. Sequencing was done on a sample of peripheral blood. The receptors here all came from a man aged 55 to 70 with acute or convalescent COVID-19.

This chain joins TRBV7-9 and TRBJ1-1; D is unresolved. Germline V gene lookup returns CDR1 SEHNR and CDR2 FQNEAQ (reference sequence). V lost 1 base, J lost 0 bases, and 6 bases lay in between. CDR3 length: 14 residues. DNA of the CDR3: TGTGCCAGCAGCTTAGTGGCAGTGAACACTGAAGCTTTCTTT. Amino acid sequence: CASSLVAVNTEAFF.

This clone was counted only a few times. This chain links TRBV11-2 with TRBJ2-7, with D possibly being TRBD1 (5 bases). The CDR3 totals 14 residues. Trimming removed 5 bases from V and 2 bases from J, with 13 bases in between. Germline V lookup: CDR1 SGHAT, CDR2 FQNNGV. Written as DNA, the CDR3 is TGTGCCAGCAGCCGCCAAGGGGTAACCTACGAGCAGTACTTC. Its translation is CASSRQGVTYEQYF.

This clone was recorded only once. The chain recombines TRBV19 with TRBJ2-6, with TRBD2 as a possible D gene (6 bases). V was trimmed by 8 bases and J by 0 bases, leaving 14 bases between them. Germline CDR1 is LNHDA and CDR2 is SQIVND (reference sequence). The length of the CDR3 is 16 residues. The CDR3, as DNA: TGTGCCAGTGCTGCTAGCGTTATCTCTGGGGCCAACGTCCTGACTTTC. Translation: CASAASVISGANVLTF.

V gene TRBV11-2 combines with J gene TRBJ1-3; tentative D call: TRBD1 (5 bases). This CDR3 is 19 amino acids long. Trimming took off 4 bases at V and 4 bases at J, with 26 bases between the two ends. Per the germline V gene, CDR1 is SGHAT and CDR2 is FQNNGV. DNA for the CDR3: TGTGCCAGCAGCTCCATAGTTCCGGGACTGTCCCTGTCAGGAAACACCATATATTTT. Translated, it gives CASSSIVPGLSLSGNTIYF.

The CDR3 here is CASSYTPGNSPLHF. CDR3 coding DNA: TGTGCCAGCTCGTATACACCAGGAAATTCACCCCTCCACTTT. V is TRBV18 and J is TRBJ1-6; D remains ambiguous. Germline V gene data show CDR1 as KGHSH and CDR2 as LQKENI. The CDR3 covers 14 residues. V lost 6 bases and J lost 7, with 13 bases in between.

The sample holds one count of this clone. The chain recombines TRBV29-1 with TRBJ2-7; 8 bases are shared with TRBD1. Per germline, CDR1 SQVTM and CDR2 ANQGSEA. This CDR3 region has 13 residues. Losses at the gene ends were 4 bases for V and 4 bases for J; bases not matched to a gene: 6. CDR3 DNA: TGCAGCGTTGGGGCAGGGGGCAGGTACGAGCAGTACTTC. Protein sequence: CSVGAGGRYEQYF.

The count of this clone is one. The rearrangement uses TRBV6-5 and TRBJ1-2; D is undetermined. Trimming left V 10 bases short and J 2 bases short, with 20 bases between. Germline V gene lookup returns CDR1 MNHEY and CDR2 SVGAGI. This CDR3 contains 15 residues. CDR3: CATSRRGTLNYGYTF. CDR3 in DNA: TGTGCCACCTCAAGGCGCGGCACGCTAAACTATGGCTACACCTTC.

This chain joins TRBV19 and TRBJ2-1; 12 bases match TRBD2. The germline CDR1 and CDR2 sequences are LNHDA and SQIVND (reference sequence). V shed 3 bases and J 7 bases; nucleotides not matched to a gene: 7. The length of the CDR3 is 16 residues. CDR3 loop: CASSILGLAGRNEQFF. The CDR3 nucleotides read TGTGCCAGTAGTATTCTGGGACTAGCGGGTAGAAATGAGCAGTTCTTC.

This CDR3 is CASSGPSGANVLTF. In DNA form, the CDR3 reads TGTGCCAGCAGCGGGCCCTCTGGGGCCAACGTCCTGACTTTC. V usage is TRBV6-2 or TRBV6-3 and J usage is TRBJ2-6; D remains unclear. The germline V gene encodes CDR1 MNHEY and CDR2 SVGEGT. V gave up 6 bases and J gave up 0 bases, with 6 bases separating them. The CDR3 sequence is 14 residues long.

The V and J genes are TRBV5-1 and TRBJ1-4; weak D call: TRBD1 (5 bases). The length of the CDR3 is 15 residues. The V end lost 0 bases, the J end lost 2 bases, and 8 bases lay between the germline ends. The V gene's germline CDR1 is SGHRS and CDR2 YFSETQ. Written as DNA, the CDR3 is TGCGCCAGCAGCTTGGGACAGAGTACTAATGAAAAACTGTTTTTT. This codes for CASSLGQSTNEKLFF.

CDR3 region: CASSSDSLSEKLFF. In DNA form, the CDR3 reads TGTGCCAGTAGTTCGGACAGCTTGAGTGAAAAACTGTTTTTT. The chain has TRBV19 and TRBJ1-4, with D maybe TRBD1 (6 bases). The CDR3 runs to 14 residues. Germline V gene data show CDR1 as LNHDA and CDR2 as SQIVND (reference sequence). V lost 5 bases to trimming and J lost 7 bases, with 14 bases between them.

V and J are TRBV7-2 and TRBJ2-2; D remains unclear. Trimming left V 1 base short and J 7 bases short, with 7 bases between. The CDR3 extends over 13 amino acids. The germline CDR1 and CDR2 sequences are SGHTA and FQGNSA. CDR3 sequence reads: CASSLGQGGELFF. The CDR3 DNA reads as TGTGCCAGCAGCTTAGGACAAGGCGGGGAGCTGTTTTTT.

CDR3 protein: CASSLAGNGGEQYF. In nucleotides, the CDR3 is TGTGCCAGCAGCTTAGCCGGGAACGGGGGGGAGCAGTACTTC. The gene calls are TRBV11-2 and TRBJ2-7; TRBD2 matches 7 bases. J was trimmed by 7 bases and V by 1 base; bases with no gene match: 7. In germline, CDR1 is SGHAT, CDR2 FQNNGV. The CDR3 totals 14 residues.

The V gene is TRBV5-1, the J gene TRBJ1-2; D is possibly TRBD1 (5 bases). CDR3 length equals 13 residues. CDR1 SGHRS and CDR2 YFSETQ come from the germline V gene. Trimming cost V 3 bases and J 8 bases, with 14 bases left between them. The CDR3 protein is CASSSEAWGGYTF. The CDR3 DNA reads TGCGCCAGCAGCTCCGAAGCGTGGGGCGGCTACACCTTC.

The chain employs TRBV4-1 and TRBJ1-1; 10 positions agree with TRBD1. CDR3 length: 15 residues. In germline, CDR1 is MGHRA, CDR2 YSYEKL. V trimming: 1 base; J trimming: 5 bases; junction bases outside the gene matches: 4. The CDR3 nucleotides read TGCGCCAGCAGCCAAGGCGACAGGGGGCAAACTGAAGCTTTCTTT. It specifies CASSQGDRGQTEAFF.

The chain has TRBV7-2 and TRBJ2-3; 8 bases line up with TRBD2. The length of the CDR3 is 15 residues. The J segment lost 3 bases and the V segment lost 7 bases, leaving 9 bases of the junction unmatched. Per germline, CDR1 SGHTA and CDR2 FQGNSA. CDR3 in amino acids: CASNRAGGWTDTQYF. In DNA, the CDR3 is TGTGCCAGCAACAGGGCGGGGGGATGGACAGATACGCAGTATTTT.